This entry lists 24 T cell receptor beta chains sequenced from one sample in a study of memory CD4+ T cells and cytomegalovirus serostatus. Single viable CD3+CD4+CD8-CD45RO+ cells were sorted as the memory CD4+ T cells. TCRdb's table, derived via immunoSEQ multiplex PCR, lists solely in-frame clones and lacks some. Of approximately 27,000 clones detected, about three quarters appear once; the ten largest clones hold approximately 1%. Sequencing was done on a sample of memory CD4+ T cells from blood. These receptors were taken from an adult in good health and CMV-seronegative.

This rearrangement joins TRBV7-2 to TRBJ2-5; a possible D gene is TRBD2 (6 bases). Germline CDR1 and CDR2: SGHTA and FQGNSA. This CDR3 comprises 15 residues. The V and J ends lost 1 base and 2 bases respectively, with 11 bases between them. For the CDR3, the DNA is TGTGCCAGCAGCTTAGGGGGACTTATACAAGAGACCCAGTACTTC. Translating it yields CASSLGGLIQETQYF.

This sequence joins TRBV5-1 and TRBJ2-5, with 10 bases aligning to TRBD2. Germline-derived CDR1 and CDR2 are SGHRS and YFSETQ. This CDR3 region has 16 residues. V shed 0 bases and J 3 bases; nucleotides not matched to a gene: 5. The CDR3 sequence is CASSLALAGAEETQYF. The CDR3 DNA is TGCGCCAGCAGCTTGGCTCTAGCGGGAGCCGAAGAGACCCAGTACTTC.

In this sample, this clone turned up a few times. The rearrangement uses TRBV29-1 and TRBJ1-1; a possible D gene is TRBD1 (5 bases). CDR1 SQVTM and CDR2 ANQGSEA come from the germline V gene. V lost 6 bases and J lost 4, with 12 bases in between. This CDR3 is built from 12 residues. The CDR3 nucleotides read TGCAGCGTAGGTAAGGGGTCCACTGAAGCTTTCTTT. Translating gives CSVGKGSTEAFF.

CDR3 sequence reads: CASSSWNEQFF. Here the CDR3 DNA reads TGTGCCAGCAGCTCTTGGAATGAGCAGTTCTTC. The chain employs TRBV7-2 and TRBJ2-1; D call uncertain. The CDR3 is made up of 11 amino acids. The V gene's germline CDR1 is SGHTA and CDR2 FQGNSA. The V gene lost 4 bases and the J gene lost 7 bases, with 5 bases spanning the gap.

The chain employs TRBV7-6 and TRBJ1-4; D gene unclear. Germline V CDR1 and CDR2: SGHVS, FNYEAQ. CDR3 length: 13 amino acids. Trimming removed 1 base at V and 8 bases at J, with 8 bases between. CDR3 coding DNA: TGTGCCAGCAGCTTAGACTTGCAGGAAAAACTGTTTTTT. Translation gives CASSLDLQEKLFF.

This clone was seen more than once but under ten times. The chain recombines TRBV30 with TRBJ1-3; D call uncertain. This CDR3 comprises 13 residues. Germline lookup yields CDR1 GTSNPN and CDR2 SVGIG (reference sequence). Trimming removed 1 base at V and 1 base at J, with 5 bases between. In nucleotides, the CDR3 is TGTGCCTGGAGTGGTTCTTCTGGAAACACCATATATTTT. Its protein product is CAWSGSSGNTIYF.

The chain is built from TRBV11-2 and TRBJ2-5; D is perhaps TRBD1 (6 bases). Per the germline V gene, CDR1 is SGHAT and CDR2 is FQNNGV. CDR3 length: 17 amino acids. Trimming removed 0 bases at V and 1 base at J, with 15 bases between. In nucleotides, the CDR3 is TGTGCCAGCAGCTTAGATGGGGGTGGGGGCCTCCAAGAGACCCAGTACTTC. Amino acid sequence: CASSLDGGGGLQETQYF.

A few counts support this clone. The J gene is TRBJ1-1, the V gene TRBV2; 7 bases fit TRBD1. V lost 7 bases and J lost 4; bases outside the gene matches: 0. Germline CDR1 is SNHLY and CDR2 is FYNNEI. This CDR3 contains 11 residues. The CDR3 DNA is TGTGCCAGCACAGGGGGCACTGAAGCTTTCTTT. Translated: CASTGGTEAFF.

The chain has TRBV6-6 and TRBJ1-1, with D tentatively TRBD1 (6 bases). Trimming stripped 4 bases from V and 0 bases from J, with 12 bases between. The length of the CDR3 is 15 residues. CDR1 is MNHNY and CDR2 is SVGAGI in the germline V gene (reference sequence). The CDR3 reads CASSWAGAVNTEAFF. The CDR3 bases are TGTGCCAGCAGTTGGGCAGGGGCGGTGAACACTGAAGCTTTCTTT.

In this sample, this clone turned up a few times. The rearrangement uses TRBV4-1 and TRBJ1-6, with D uncertain. Germline assignment: CDR1 MGHRA and CDR2 YSYEKL. V was shortened by 1 base and J by 13 bases, with 8 bases between the two germline ends. The CDR3 contains 12 residues. In DNA, the CDR3 is TGCGCCAGCAGCCAAGGGATTTATCCCCTCCACTTT. Translation: CASSQGIYPLHF.

This clone was counted only a few times. The J gene is TRBJ1-1, the V gene TRBV6-1; TRBD1 might be the D (5 bases). Deletions cut 1 base from V and 4 bases from J, with 13 bases between. This CDR3 region has 15 residues. CDR1 MNHNS and CDR2 SASEGT come from the germline V gene. CDR3 nucleotide sequence: TGTGCCAGCAGTGAAGGCCGGGGCCTGGCCACTGAAGCTTTCTTT. Translating gives CASSEGRGLATEAFF.

V usage is TRBV2 and J usage is TRBJ2-2; a possible D gene is TRBD1 (5 bases). The CDR3 length is 13 residues. V was cut by 6 bases and J by 7 bases, with 12 bases left in between. The germline gives CDR1 SNHLY, CDR2 FYNNEI. The CDR3 DNA reads as TGTGCCAGCAGGGAGCGAACAGGCGGGGAGCTGTTTTTT. Its protein is CASRERTGGELFF.

The chain links TRBV11-3 to TRBJ1-6; unclear D gene. Germline assignment: CDR1 SGHNT and CDR2 YENEEA. The CDR3 is 15 amino acids. V lost 3 bases, J lost 6 bases, and 12 bases lay in between. CDR3 sequence: CASSFGRGGNSPLHF. As DNA, the CDR3 is TGTGCCAGCAGCTTTGGCCGGGGTGGTAATTCACCCCTCCACTTT.

This clone showed up just a few times. The chain joins TRBV19 to TRBJ1-5; D uncertain. The CDR3 is 13 amino acids. Between the trimmed V and J ends, which lost 7 bases and 5 bases, there was a span of 12 bases. The germline V gene has CDR1 LNHDA and CDR2 SQIVND (reference sequence). The CDR3 DNA is TGTGCCAGTAATATCTTTGGGGATCAGCCCCAGCATTTT. It codes for CASNIFGDQPQHF.

The DNA of the CDR3 is TGTGCCAGCAGATTCGACACAAACTATGGCTACACCTTC. Translation gives CASRFDTNYGYTF. The gene calls are TRBV7-9 and TRBJ1-2; D remains ambiguous. V was clipped by 6 bases and J by 2 bases, with 10 bases between them. Germline V gene lookup returns CDR1 SEHNR and CDR2 FQNEAQ (reference sequence). CDR3 length equals 13 residues.

The chain employs TRBV5-4 and TRBJ2-1, with D tentatively TRBD2 (6 bases). Germline assignment: CDR1 SGHNT and CDR2 YYREEE (reference sequence). Trimming removed 4 bases from V and 10 bases from J, with 18 bases in between. The length of the CDR3 is 14 residues. The CDR3 DNA reads TGTGCCAGCAGCCAGGGACTCAGTCTTTGGGAGCAGTTCTTC. Amino acids: CASSQGLSLWEQFF.

The sample holds a few counts of this clone. The J gene is TRBJ1-4, the V gene TRBV5-1; D not resolved. The CDR3 runs 13 residues. Looked up from germline, CDR1 is SGHRS and CDR2 is YFSETQ. V was trimmed by 5 bases and J by 2 bases, leaving 7 bases between them. CDR3 sequence: CASRLDTNEKLFF. Here the CDR3 DNA reads TGCGCCAGCAGACTTGATACTAATGAAAAACTGTTTTTT.

This chain joins TRBV7-9 and TRBJ2-2; D may be TRBD2 (6 bases). The germline CDR1 and CDR2 sequences are SEHNR and FQNEAQ (reference sequence). Trimming took 6 bases from V and 0 from J, leaving 11 bases between them. The CDR3 extends over 15 amino acids. The CDR3 DNA is TGTGCCAGCAGTTATAGCGGAACGAACACCGGGGAGCTGTTTTTT. This encodes CASSYSGTNTGELFF.

In this sample, this clone turned up a few times. The chain links TRBV29-1 to TRBJ1-6; D uncertain. With 5 bases removed from V and 7 bases from J, the gap between germline ends came to 12 bases. Germline CDR1 and CDR2: SQVTM and ANQGSEA. The CDR3 totals 13 residues. This CDR3 is CSVKSQENSPLHF. Here the CDR3 DNA reads TGCAGCGTTAAAAGCCAGGAAAATTCACCCCTCCACTTT.

This clone was observed a handful of times. The genes are TRBV11-3 and TRBJ2-2; D gene unclear. This CDR3 is built from 15 residues. Trimming shortened V by 0 bases and J by 2 bases, and 7 bases separated the two germline ends. Germline-derived CDR1 and CDR2 are SGHNT and YENEEA. CDR3 region: CASSLEGTNTGELFF. For the CDR3, the DNA is TGTGCCAGCAGCTTAGAGGGCACCAACACCGGGGAGCTGTTTTTT. The full variable domain, its missing parts supplied by reference TRBV11-3 and TRBJ2-2, is EAGVVQSPRYKIIEKKQPVAFWCNPISGHNTLYWYLQNLGQGPELLIRYENEEAVDDSQLPKDRFSAERLKGVDSTLKIQPAELGDSAVYLCASSLEGTNTGELFFGEGSRLTVL.

The V call is TRBV29-1, the J call TRBJ2-7; D uncertain. Per the germline V gene, CDR1 is SQVTM and CDR2 is ANQGSEA. The V end was cut by 5 bases, the J end by 5 bases, with 10 bases between. The CDR3 covers 11 residues. The CDR3: CSVTLWDEQYF. CDR3 sequence (DNA): TGCAGCGTTACTCTTTGGGACGAGCAGTACTTC.

The gene calls are TRBV2 and TRBJ2-3; the D gene could be TRBD1 or TRBD2 (7 bases each). Trimming took 6 bases from V and 4 from J, leaving 17 bases between them. The CDR3 has 15 residues. Germline CDR1 and CDR2: SNHLY and FYNNEI. The CDR3 protein is CASRASGGGPDTQYF. The CDR3 DNA sequence: TGTGCCAGCAGAGCTAGCGGAGGGGGCCCAGATACGCAGTATTTT.

The chain combines TRBV28 with TRBJ1-2; unclear D gene. V was shortened by 3 bases and J by 2 bases, with 10 bases between the two germline ends. The germline V gene encodes CDR1 MDHEN and CDR2 SYDVKM. This CDR3 has 14 amino acids. CDR3 loop: CASSFQVDNYGYTF. CDR3 nucleotides: TGTGCCAGCAGTTTTCAGGTAGACAACTATGGCTACACCTTC.

CDR3 loop: CASSRRTGGRTEAFF. The CDR3 DNA reads TGTGCCAGCAGCAGACGGACAGGCGGTAGGACTGAAGCTTTCTTT. The V gene is TRBV6-6, the J gene TRBJ1-1, with 7 bases identical to TRBD1. J was trimmed by 5 bases and V by 6 bases; bases with no gene match: 12. CDR3 length equals 15 residues. Germline-derived CDR1 and CDR2 are MNHNY and SVGAGI (reference sequence).